This TCR beta chain was captured by sequencing in a study of T cell responses to AZD1222 COVID-19 vaccine. Study-wide results and caveats: Just a handful of people given AZD1222 tested seropositive at baseline. Females made up more of the donors, who were largely white British, and clonal diversity may have come out too low.

CDR1 LNHDA and CDR2 SQIVND come from the germline V gene (reference sequence). Trimming shortened V by 7 bases and J by 2 bases, and 12 bases separated the two germline ends. The CDR3 length is 14 residues. Clones were sequenced by immunoSEQ multiplex PCR, and TCRdb holds only the in-frame ones, with some missing. The sample consists of under 140,000 clones, approximately 94% of them appearing once. With respect to this clone: Its antigen is unknown.

The TCR comes from an adult who received the AZD1222 COVID-19 vaccine. Sequencing used peripheral blood, obtained 28 days after the second AZD1222 dose. The J gene is TRBJ1-5, the V gene TRBV19; D remains ambiguous. Here the CDR3 reads CASTTPGGNQPQHF. CDR3 in DNA: TGTGCCAGTACCACCCCAGGAGGCAATCAGCCCCAGCATTTT.